The 11 T cell receptor beta chains below all came from one sample that was sequenced in a study of cytomegalovirus exposure and HLA in healthy donors. PCR used 60 Vbeta primers and 13 Jbeta primers. Clones were read by immunoSEQ multiplex PCR, and TCRdb kept only the in-frame ones, dropping some. The repertoire includes 150,000 to 160,000 clones, 75% to 85% of them detected once, and 7.5% to 9% sits in the top ten. The sequenced material came from PBMCs. The receptors come from a man under 40 in good health and CMV-seropositive.

V and J are TRBV10-1 and TRBJ2-1; 8 nucleotides agree with TRBD2. The germline V gene has CDR1 WNHNN and CDR2 SYGVQD (reference sequence). With 6 bases clipped from V and 7 bases from J, the junction kept 11 bases outside the gene matches. The CDR3 runs 15 residues. DNA of the CDR3: TGCGCCAGCAGCCCGGGAGGGCTGGCTTTAAATGAGCAGTTCTTC. This gives the protein CASSPGGLALNEQFF.

This rearrangement joins TRBV11-3 to TRBJ1-2; maybe TRBD1 (6 bases). This CDR3 is 15 amino acids long. Deletions cut 5 bases from V and 4 bases from J, with 17 bases between. Germline lookup yields CDR1 SGHNT and CDR2 YENEEA. The CDR3 DNA is TGTGCCAGCAGCCCAGGGGCCGGATCATCCTATGGCTACACCTTC. Its translation: CASSPGAGSSYGYTF.

This clone was found once. The chain recombines TRBV30 with TRBJ1-3; tentative D call: TRBD1 (5 bases). The germline V gene has CDR1 GTSNPN and CDR2 SVGIG (reference sequence). The ends were cut back, 1 base at V and 2 bases at J, with 12 bases in the middle. This CDR3 region has 15 residues. The CDR3 spells CAWSGSTGAGNTIYF. The CDR3 bases are TGTGCCTGGAGTGGTTCTACAGGCGCTGGAAACACCATATATTTT.

The chain recombines TRBV6-1 with TRBJ1-2, with TRBD1 identical over 8 bases. Germline lookup yields CDR1 MNHNS and CDR2 SASEGT. Trimming at V came to 4 bases and at J to 0 bases, leaving 4 bases not matched to a gene. This CDR3 is 15 amino acids long. CDR3 DNA: TGTGCCAGCAGTGGAGGACAGGGAGCTAACTATGGCTACACCTTC. Translation: CASSGGQGANYGYTF.

This clone was observed once. The V and J genes are TRBV19 and TRBJ1-5, with no clear D. This CDR3 has 14 amino acids. V lost 2 bases, J lost 7 bases, and 12 bases lay in between. In germline, CDR1 is LNHDA, CDR2 SQIVND (reference sequence). The CDR3: CASSIITGRQPQHF. CDR3 in DNA: TGTGCCAGTAGTATAATCACCGGGAGGCAGCCCCAGCATTTT. Full variable domain (outside the CDR3, taken from reference TRBV19 and TRBJ1-5): DGGITQSPKYLFRKEGQNVTLSCEQNLNHDAMYWYRQDPGQGLRLIYYSQIVNDFQKGDIAEGYSVSREKKESFPLTVTSAQKNPTAFYLCASSIITGRQPQHFGDGTRLSIL.

This chain links TRBV10-3 with TRBJ1-2, with D hard to call. Germline V gene lookup returns CDR1 ENHRY and CDR2 SYGVKD. This CDR3 has 12 amino acids. Trimming stripped 2 bases from V and 7 bases from J, with 8 bases between. CDR3 DNA: TGTGCCATCAGTGAGAGGGAGAGTGGCTACACCTTC. Its protein product is CAISERESGYTF.

This chain links TRBV30 with TRBJ2-1; possible D gene TRBD2, 5 bases. Germline V lookup: CDR1 GTSNPN, CDR2 SVGIG (reference sequence). The CDR3 has 14 amino acids. V lost 0 bases and J lost 10, with 16 bases in between. Here the CDR3 reads CAWSVHSGPIEQFF. The CDR3 DNA is TGTGCCTGGAGTGTTCACAGCGGACCTATCGAGCAGTTCTTC. Using reference TRBV30 and TRBJ2-1 for the parts outside the CDR3, the full variable domain is SQTIHQWPATLVQPVGSPLSLECTVEGTSNPNLYWYRQAAGRGLQLLFYSVGIGQISSEVPQNLSASRPQDRQFILSSKKLLLSDSGFYLCAWSVHSGPIEQFFGPGTRLTVL.

The rearrangement uses TRBV5-6 and TRBJ2-1, with 7 bases identical to TRBD1. This CDR3 has 14 amino acids. Germline assignment: CDR1 SGHDT and CDR2 YYEEEE. Trimming took 4 bases from V and 6 from J; bases not matched to a gene: 7. The CDR3 loop reads CASSLWTGVNEQFF. The CDR3 DNA reads as TGTGCCAGCAGCCTATGGACAGGCGTCAATGAGCAGTTCTTC. Using reference TRBV5-6 and TRBJ2-1 for the parts outside the CDR3, the full variable domain is DAGVTQSPTHLIKTRGQQVTLRCSPKSGHDTVSWYQQALGQGPQFIFQYYEEEERQRGNFPDRFSGHQFPNYSSELNVNALLLGDSALYLCASSLWTGVNEQFFGPGTRLTVL.

Details on this clone: The same CDR3 can be traced to other DNA sequences in this sample. The chain is built from TRBV15 and TRBJ2-3, with D unclear. The V and J ends lost 0 bases and 6 bases respectively, with 4 bases between them. Germline V lookup: CDR1 LNHNV, CDR2 YYDKDF (reference sequence). The CDR3 extends over 12 amino acids. The CDR3 DNA sequence: TGTGCCACCAGCAGAGATCAGGATACGCAGTATTTT. It translates to CATSRDQDTQYF.

Here the CDR3 DNA reads TGTGCCAGCAGGGCGGACAGGGGAAGATATCAGCCCCAGCATTTT. Its protein product is CASRADRGRYQPQHF. The chain recombines TRBV2 with TRBJ1-5, with 9 bases fitting TRBD1. Per germline, CDR1 SNHLY and CDR2 FYNNEI. The CDR3 length is 15 residues. J was trimmed by 5 bases and V by 6 bases; bases with no gene match: 8. The full variable domain, in which reference TRBV2 and TRBJ1-5 provide the parts outside the CDR3, is EPEVTQTPSHQVTQMGQEVILRCVPISNHLYFYWYRQILGQKVEFLVSFYNNEISEKSEIFDDQFSVERPDGSNFTLKIRSTKLEDSAMYFCASRADRGRYQPQHFGDGTRLSIL.

The rearrangement joins TRBV29-1 to TRBJ1-1; 9 nucleotides match TRBD1. The CDR3 spans 14 residues. The junction had 4 bases not matched to a gene; V was cut back by 1 base and J by 4 bases. CDR1 and CDR2 from the germline V gene are SQVTM and ANQGSEA. The DNA of the CDR3 is TGCAGCGTTGAAGCACAGGGGGCAGGCACTGAAGCTTTCTTT. This sequence encodes CSVEAQGAGTEAFF.